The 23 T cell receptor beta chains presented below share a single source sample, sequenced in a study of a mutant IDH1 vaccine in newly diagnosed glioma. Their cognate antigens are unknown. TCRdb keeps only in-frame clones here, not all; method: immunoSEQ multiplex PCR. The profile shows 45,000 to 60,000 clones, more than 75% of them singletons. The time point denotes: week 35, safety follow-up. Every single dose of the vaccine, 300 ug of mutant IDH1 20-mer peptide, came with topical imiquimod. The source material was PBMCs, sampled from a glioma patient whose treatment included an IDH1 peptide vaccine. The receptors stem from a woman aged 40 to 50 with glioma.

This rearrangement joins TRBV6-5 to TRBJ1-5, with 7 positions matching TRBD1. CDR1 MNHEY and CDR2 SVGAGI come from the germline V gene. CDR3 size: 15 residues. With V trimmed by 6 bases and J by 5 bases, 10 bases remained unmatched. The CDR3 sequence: CASSERAGGYQPQHF. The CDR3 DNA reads TGTGCCAGCAGCGAACGGGCAGGGGGGTATCAGCCCCAGCATTTT.

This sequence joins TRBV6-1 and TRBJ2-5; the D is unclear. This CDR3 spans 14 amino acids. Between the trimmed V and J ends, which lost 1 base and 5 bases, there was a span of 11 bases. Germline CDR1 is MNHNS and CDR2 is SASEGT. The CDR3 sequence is CASSEDRARETQYF. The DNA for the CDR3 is TGTGCCAGCAGTGAAGATCGGGCTAGGGAGACCCAGTACTTC.

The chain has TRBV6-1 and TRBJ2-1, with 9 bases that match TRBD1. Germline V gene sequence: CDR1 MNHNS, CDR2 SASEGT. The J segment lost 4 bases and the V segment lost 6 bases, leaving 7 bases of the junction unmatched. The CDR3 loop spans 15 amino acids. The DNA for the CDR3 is TGTGCCAGCAGACGTGGGACAGGGAGATACAATGAGCAGTTCTTC. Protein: CASRRGTGRYNEQFF.

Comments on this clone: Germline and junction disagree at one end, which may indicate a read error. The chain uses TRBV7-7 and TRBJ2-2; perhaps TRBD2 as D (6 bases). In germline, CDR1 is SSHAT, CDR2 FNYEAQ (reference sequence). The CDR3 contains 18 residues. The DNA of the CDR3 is TGTGCTAGCAGCTTAGCGGTGTCAGGAGATTCGAACACCGGGGAGCTGTTTTTT. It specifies CASSLAVSGDSNTGELFF. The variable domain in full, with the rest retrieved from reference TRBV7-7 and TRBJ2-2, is GAGVSQSPRYKVTKRGQDVTLRCDPISSHATLYWYQQALGQGPEFLTYFNYEAQPDKSGLPSDRFSAERPEGSISTLTIQRTEQRDSAMYRCASSLAVSGDSNTGELFFGEGSRLTVL.

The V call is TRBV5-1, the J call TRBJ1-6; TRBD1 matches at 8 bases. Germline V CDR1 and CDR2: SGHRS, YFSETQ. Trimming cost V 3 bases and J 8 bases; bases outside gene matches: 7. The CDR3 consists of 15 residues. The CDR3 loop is CASSSREDRDSPLHF. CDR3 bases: TGCGCCAGCAGCTCCCGGGAGGACAGGGATTCACCCCTCCACTTT.

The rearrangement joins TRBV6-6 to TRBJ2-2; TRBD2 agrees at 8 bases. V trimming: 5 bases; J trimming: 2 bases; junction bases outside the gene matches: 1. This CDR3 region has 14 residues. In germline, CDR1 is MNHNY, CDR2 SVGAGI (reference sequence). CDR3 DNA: TGTGCCAGCAGTGGGACTAGAAACACCGGGGAGCTGTTTTTT. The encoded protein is CASSGTRNTGELFF.

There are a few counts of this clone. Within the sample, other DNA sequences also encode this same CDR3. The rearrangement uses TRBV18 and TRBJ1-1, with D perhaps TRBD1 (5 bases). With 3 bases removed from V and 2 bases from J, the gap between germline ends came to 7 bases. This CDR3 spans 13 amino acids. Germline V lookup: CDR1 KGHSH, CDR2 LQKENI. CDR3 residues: CASSPTGNTEAFF. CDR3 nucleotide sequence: TGTGCCAGCTCACCTACAGGTAACACTGAAGCTTTCTTT. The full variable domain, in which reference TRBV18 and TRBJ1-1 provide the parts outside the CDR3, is NAGVMQNPRHLVRRRGQEARLRCSPMKGHSHVYWYRQLPEEGLKFMVYLQKENIIDESGMPKERFSAEFPKEGPSILRIQQVVRGDSAAYFCASSPTGNTEAFFGQGTRLTVV.

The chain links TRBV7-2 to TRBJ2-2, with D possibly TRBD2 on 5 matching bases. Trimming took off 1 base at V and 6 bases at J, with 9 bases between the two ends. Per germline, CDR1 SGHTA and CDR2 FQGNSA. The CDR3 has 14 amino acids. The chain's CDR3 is CASSLGRQAGELFF. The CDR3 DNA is TGTGCCAGCAGCTTAGGGAGGCAGGCCGGGGAGCTGTTTTTT.

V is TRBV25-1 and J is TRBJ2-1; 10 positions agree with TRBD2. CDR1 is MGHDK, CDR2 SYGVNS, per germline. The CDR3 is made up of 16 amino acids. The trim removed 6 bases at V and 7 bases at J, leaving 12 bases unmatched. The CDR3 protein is CASRHGRTSGRNEQFF. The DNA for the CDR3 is TGTGCCAGCAGACATGGGCGGACTAGCGGACGGAATGAGCAGTTCTTC.

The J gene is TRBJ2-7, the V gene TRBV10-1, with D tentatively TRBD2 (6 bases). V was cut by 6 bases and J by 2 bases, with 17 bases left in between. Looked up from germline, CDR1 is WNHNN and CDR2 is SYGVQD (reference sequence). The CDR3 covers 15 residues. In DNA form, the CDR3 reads TGCGCCAGCAGCCCCAGACTAGTAGAGCCCTACGAGCAGTACTTC. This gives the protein CASSPRLVEPYEQYF.

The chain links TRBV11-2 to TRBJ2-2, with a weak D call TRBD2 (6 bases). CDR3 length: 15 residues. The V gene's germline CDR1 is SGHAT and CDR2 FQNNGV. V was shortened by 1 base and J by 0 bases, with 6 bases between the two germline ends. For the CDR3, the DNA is TGTGCCAGCAGCTTAGCGGGAGCGAACACCGGGGAGCTGTTTTTT. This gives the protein CASSLAGANTGELFF.

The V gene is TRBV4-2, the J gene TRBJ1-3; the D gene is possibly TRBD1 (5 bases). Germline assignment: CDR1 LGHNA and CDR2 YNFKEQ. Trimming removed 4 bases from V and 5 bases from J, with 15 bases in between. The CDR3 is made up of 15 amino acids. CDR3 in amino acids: CASSPSDGGRNTIYF. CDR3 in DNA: TGTGCCAGCAGCCCCTCTGACGGGGGGAGAAACACCATATATTTT.

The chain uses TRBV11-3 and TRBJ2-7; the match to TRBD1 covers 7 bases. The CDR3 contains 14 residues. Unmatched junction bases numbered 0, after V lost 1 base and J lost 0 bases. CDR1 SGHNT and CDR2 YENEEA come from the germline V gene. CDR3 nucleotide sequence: TGTGCCAGCAGCTTAGGGACAGGCTCCTACGAGCAGTACTTC. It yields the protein CASSLGTGSYEQYF.

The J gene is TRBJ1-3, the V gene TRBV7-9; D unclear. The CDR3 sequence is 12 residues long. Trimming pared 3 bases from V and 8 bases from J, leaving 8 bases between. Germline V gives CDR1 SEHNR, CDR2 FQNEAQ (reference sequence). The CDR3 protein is CASSFSGDTIYF. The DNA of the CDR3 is TGTGCCAGCAGCTTCTCCGGGGACACCATATATTTT.

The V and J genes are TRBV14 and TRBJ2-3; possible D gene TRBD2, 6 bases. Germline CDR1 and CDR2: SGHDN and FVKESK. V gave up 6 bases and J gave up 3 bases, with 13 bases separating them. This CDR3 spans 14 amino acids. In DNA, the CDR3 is TGTGCCAGCAGTCAGACTAGAGTTACAGATACGCAGTATTTT. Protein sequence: CASSQTRVTDTQYF.

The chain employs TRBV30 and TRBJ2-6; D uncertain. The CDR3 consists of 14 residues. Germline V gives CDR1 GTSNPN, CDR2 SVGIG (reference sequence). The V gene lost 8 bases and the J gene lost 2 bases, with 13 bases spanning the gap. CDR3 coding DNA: TGTGCCCGGAAGTCGGATGCTGGGGCCAACGTCCTGACTTTC. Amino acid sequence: CARKSDAGANVLTF.

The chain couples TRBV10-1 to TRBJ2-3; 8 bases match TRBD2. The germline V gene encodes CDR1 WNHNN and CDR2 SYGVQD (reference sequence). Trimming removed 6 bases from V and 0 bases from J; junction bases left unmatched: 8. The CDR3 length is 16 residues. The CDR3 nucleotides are TGCGCCAGCAGCCCCGGGAGGGGAGAGAGCACAGATACGCAGTATTTT. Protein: CASSPGRGESTDTQYF.

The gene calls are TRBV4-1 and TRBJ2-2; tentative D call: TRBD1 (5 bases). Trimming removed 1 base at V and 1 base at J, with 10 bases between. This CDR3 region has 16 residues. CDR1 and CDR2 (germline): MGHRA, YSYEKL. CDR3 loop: CASSQVGRGNTGELFF. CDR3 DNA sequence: TGCGCCAGCAGCCAAGTTGGTAGGGGGAACACCGGGGAGCTGTTTTTT.

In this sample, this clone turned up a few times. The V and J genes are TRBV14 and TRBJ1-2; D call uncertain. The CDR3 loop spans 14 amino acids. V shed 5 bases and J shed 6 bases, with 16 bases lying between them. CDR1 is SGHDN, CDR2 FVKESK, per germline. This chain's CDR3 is CASSSEERLNGYTF. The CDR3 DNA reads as TGTGCCAGCAGCTCCGAGGAACGGCTAAATGGCTACACCTTC.

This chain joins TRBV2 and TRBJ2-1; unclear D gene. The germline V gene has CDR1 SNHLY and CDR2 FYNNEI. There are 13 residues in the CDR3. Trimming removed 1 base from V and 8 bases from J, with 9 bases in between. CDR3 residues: CASSEVTGYEQFF. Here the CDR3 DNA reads TGTGCCAGCAGTGAAGTGACGGGTTATGAGCAGTTCTTC.

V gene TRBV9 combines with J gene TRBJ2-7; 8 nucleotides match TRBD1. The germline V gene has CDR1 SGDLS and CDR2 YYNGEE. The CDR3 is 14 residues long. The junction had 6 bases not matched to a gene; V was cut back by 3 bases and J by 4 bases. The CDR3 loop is CASSAGTGGYEQYF. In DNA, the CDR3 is TGTGCCAGCAGCGCCGGGACAGGCGGGTACGAGCAGTACTTC.

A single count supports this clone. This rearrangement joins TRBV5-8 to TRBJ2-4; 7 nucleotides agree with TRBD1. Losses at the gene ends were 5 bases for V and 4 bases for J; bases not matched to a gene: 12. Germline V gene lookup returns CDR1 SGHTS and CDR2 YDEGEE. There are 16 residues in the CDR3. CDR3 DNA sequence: TGTGCCAGCAGTTCGTATGAGACAGGGCCAAAAAACATTCAGTACTTC. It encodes CASSSYETGPKNIQYF.

CDR3 loop: CAWRLKGTEKLFF. CDR3 nucleotide sequence: TGTGCCTGGAGACTAAAAGGGACGGAAAAACTGTTTTTT. The gene calls are TRBV30 and TRBJ1-4; D is perhaps TRBD1 (5 bases). V lost 3 bases and J 8 bases, leaving 13 bases between the germline ends. The CDR3 is made up of 13 amino acids. Per germline, CDR1 GTSNPN and CDR2 SVGIG (reference sequence).